This T cell receptor (beta chain) emerged from a study of T cells in women clearing cervical HPV infection. Study findings and constraints: CIN3+ cases had significantly higher TCR richness than controls; evenness did not differ. Timing of associations relative to infection is unclear; T-cell subsets were not isolated.

All donors had a single incident cervical HPV16 infection, not prevalent. Dot-blot hybridization genotyped cervical HPV amplified with MY09/MY11 PCR. Worth noting for this clone: Its antigen is unidentified. From the germline J gene comes the end of the CDR3, since the read stops 3 residues before it.

CDR3 length equals 14 residues. Germline values: CDR1 SGHTS, CDR2 YDEGEE. Trimming left V 7 bases short and J 4 bases short, with 14 bases between. The assay was immunoSEQ multiplex PCR, and TCRdb's table has in-frame clones only and misses some. Its table lists 40,000 or so clones. This chain uses TRBV5-8 with TRBJ2-2; no definite D call. The clonotype comes from a woman aged 18 to 75 with a cervical HPV16 infection that either progressed to CIN3+ or cleared (not recorded which). The sample was blood buffy coat. The CDR3 spells CASPPMRGTGELFF. The sequenced CDR3 bases are TGTGCCAGCCCCCCCATGCGCGGCACCGGGGAG.